Listed here are 10 T cell receptor beta chains from one sample, sequenced in a study of T cell changes during pregnancy in multiple sclerosis. This table comes from immunoSEQ multiplex PCR, and its TCRdb copy is limited to in-frame clones, with some not included. The sample has 25,000 to 35,000 clones, around nine tenths seen once. This material consisted of CD4+ T cells from peripheral blood mononuclear cells, taken in the first trimester of pregnancy. Every receptor here comes from a female donor in good health, enrolled as a control in a pregnancy study.

The chain carries TRBV4-3 and TRBJ2-3; tentatively, D is TRBD1 (5 bases). V was pared by 1 base and J by 6 bases, with 8 bases between. Germline CDR1 LGHNA, CDR2 YSLEER. This CDR3 is 13 amino acids long. CDR3 in DNA: TGCGCCAGCAGCCAAGTTGGGGCGGATACGCAGTATTTT. Translating gives CASSQVGADTQYF.

The DNA of the CDR3 is TGTGCCTGGAGTTCCGGGGAATGGAGCTCCTACAATGAGCAGTTCTTC. This sequence encodes CAWSSGEWSSYNEQFF. The chain combines TRBV30 with TRBJ2-1, with a tentative D call TRBD2 (5 bases). CDR1 is GTSNPN and CDR2 is SVGIG in the germline V gene (reference sequence). The CDR3 contains 16 residues. V lost 2 bases, J lost 0 bases, and 14 bases lay in between.

V and J are TRBV15 and TRBJ2-3; 10 positions agree with TRBD2. The V gene end was trimmed by 2 bases and the J gene end by 1 base; junction bases not matched to a gene: 6. CDR1 LNHNV and CDR2 YYDKDF come from the germline V gene (reference sequence). The CDR3 spans 17 residues. The CDR3 DNA is TGTGCCACCAGCAGATATTCAGCGGGGGGGGGCACAGATACGCAGTATTTT. Translating gives CATSRYSAGGGTDTQYF.

This clone was seen only once. The V call is TRBV19, the J call TRBJ1-1, with 8 bases identical to TRBD1. J was trimmed by 2 bases and V by 5 bases; bases with no gene match: 7. Germline CDR1 and CDR2: LNHDA and SQIVND (reference sequence). The CDR3 contains 15 residues. CDR3 coding DNA: TGTGCCAGTAGTCCCCGGACAGGGATAAACACTGAAGCTTTCTTT. This codes for CASSPRTGINTEAFF. The complete variable domain, with remaining parts taken from reference TRBV19 and TRBJ1-1, reads DGGITQSPKYLFRKEGQNVTLSCEQNLNHDAMYWYRQDPGQGLRLIYYSQIVNDFQKGDIAEGYSVSREKKESFPLTVTSAQKNPTAFYLCASSPRTGINTEAFFGQGTRLTVV.

The chain carries TRBV18 and TRBJ1-4; no definite D call. Germline V gene data show CDR1 as KGHSH and CDR2 as LQKENI. Trimming left V 3 bases short and J 4 bases short, with 12 bases between. The CDR3 has 15 residues. The CDR3 spells CASSPTTTINEKLFF. CDR3 DNA sequence: TGTGCCAGCTCACCCACGACAACGATTAATGAAAAACTGTTTTTT.

CDR3 protein: CASSLDRGGPKTGNTIYF. The CDR3 DNA reads TGTGCCAGCAGCTTAGACCGCGGGGGGCCTAAGACTGGAAACACCATATATTTT. The rearrangement uses TRBV7-2 and TRBJ1-3; D perhaps matches TRBD1 (6 bases). The CDR3 runs to 18 residues. Trimming removed 1 base at V and 2 bases at J, with 18 bases between. CDR1 is SGHTA and CDR2 is FQGNSA in the germline V gene.

Only one count was recorded for this clone. The chain has TRBV11-3 and TRBJ1-1; 7 bases align to TRBD1. V was pared by 5 bases and J by 8 bases, with 11 bases of the junction left unmatched. The germline V gene has CDR1 SGHNT and CDR2 YENEEA. The CDR3 is 14 amino acids. The CDR3 nucleotides read TGTGCCAGCAGCCAAACACCCCTGACAGGGGAAGCTTTCTTT. Translating gives CASSQTPLTGEAFF.

The chain has TRBV9 and TRBJ2-3; TRBD2 matches at 8 bases. In germline, CDR1 is SGDLS, CDR2 YYNGEE. This CDR3 has 15 residues. The V gene end was trimmed by 4 bases and the J gene end by 5 bases; junction bases not matched to a gene: 9. CDR3 DNA sequence: TGTGCCAGCAGCTCCTTCCGGGGGGGGATAGATACGCAGTATTTT. It encodes CASSSFRGGIDTQYF.

This chain joins TRBV29-1 and TRBJ1-1; 9 nucleotides match TRBD1. J gave up 1 base and V 7 bases, and 4 bases lay outside the gene matches. CDR1 is SQVTM and CDR2 is ANQGSEA in the germline V gene. The CDR3 loop spans 13 amino acids. The CDR3 is CSAMTGGNTEAFF. The CDR3 DNA reads as TGCAGCGCCATGACAGGGGGGAACACTGAAGCTTTCTTT.

This clone showed up just a few times. The chain couples TRBV2 to TRBJ2-2; TRBD2 matches 7 bases. Germline V lookup: CDR1 SNHLY, CDR2 FYNNEI. CDR3 size: 14 residues. V dropped 6 bases and J dropped 7; count of bases not matched to a gene: 8. CDR3 region: CASRIRGDLGELFF. As DNA, the CDR3 is TGTGCCAGCAGGATCCGGGGGGATCTCGGGGAGCTGTTTTTT.